The 22 T cell receptor beta chains given below trace back to one sample, sequenced in a study of T cell responses to AZD1222 COVID-19 vaccine. Clones were sequenced by immunoSEQ multiplex PCR, and TCRdb holds only the in-frame ones, with some missing. The top ten hold more than 4.5% of the sample, which has about 140,000 clones, 80% to 95% seen once. The sample consisted of peripheral blood, taken on day 0 of AZD1222 vaccination. The source is an adult in good health.

The rearrangement uses TRBV5-1 and TRBJ1-1; 8 nucleotides align to TRBD1. The CDR3 spans 12 residues. Germline CDR1 SGHRS, CDR2 YFSETQ. With 4 bases clipped from V and 11 bases from J, the junction kept 7 bases outside the gene matches. Here the CDR3 reads CASSIDRGEAFF. The CDR3 coding sequence is TGCGCCAGCAGCATTGACAGGGGCGAGGCTTTCTTT.

The genes are TRBV15 and TRBJ2-7; D call uncertain. The CDR3 is made up of 14 amino acids. Germline values: CDR1 LNHNV, CDR2 YYDKDF (reference sequence). V lost 0 bases and J 0 bases, leaving 6 bases between the germline ends. CDR3 nucleotides: TGTGCCACCAGCAGAGAGCAGGCCTCCTACGAGCAGTACTTC. As protein: CATSREQASYEQYF.

The chain recombines TRBV20-1 with TRBJ2-7, with 9 bases aligning to TRBD2. Trimming cost V 3 bases and J 5 bases; bases outside gene matches: 8. This CDR3 contains 14 residues. Germline V gene data show CDR1 as DFQATT and CDR2 as SNEGSKA (reference sequence). CDR3 in DNA: TGCAGTGCTAGTCAACCAGGACTAGCGAACGAGCAGTACTTC. Amino acid sequence: CSASQPGLANEQYF.

This chain connects TRBV28 to TRBJ1-1; 10 nucleotides line up with TRBD1. CDR3 length: 15 residues. V lost 5 bases, J lost 3 bases, and 6 bases stayed unmatched. Germline CDR1 and CDR2: MDHEN and SYDVKM. The chain's CDR3 is CASSRQGAGDTEAFF. The DNA of the CDR3 is TGTGCCAGCAGTCGACAGGGGGCAGGGGACACTGAAGCTTTCTTT.

This chain uses TRBV28 with TRBJ1-5; D is undetermined. V lost 8 bases and J 10 bases, leaving 18 bases between the germline ends. The CDR3 has 13 amino acids. Germline V gene lookup returns CDR1 MDHEN and CDR2 SYDVKM. The CDR3 loop reads CASRRAAPQPQHF. As DNA, the CDR3 is TGTGCCAGCCGACGGGCGGCACCTCAACCCCAGCATTTT.

The rearrangement links TRBV19 to TRBJ1-4; possibly TRBD1 for D (6 bases). In germline, CDR1 is LNHDA, CDR2 SQIVND (reference sequence). The CDR3 length is 15 residues. The ends were cut back, 6 bases at V and 4 bases at J, with 15 bases in the middle. CDR3 region: CASREGGANNEKLFF. CDR3 nucleotide sequence: TGTGCCAGTAGAGAGGGGGGGGCCAATAATGAAAAACTGTTTTTT.

The chain combines TRBV15 with TRBJ1-2; D unclear. CDR3 length: 13 amino acids. Trimming removed 0 bases from V and 8 bases from J, with 10 bases in between. The germline gives CDR1 LNHNV, CDR2 YYDKDF (reference sequence). The CDR3 nucleotides are TGTGCCACCAGCAGAGATAGACAAGGAGGCTACACCTTC. It specifies CATSRDRQGGYTF.

Only a few counts were recorded for this clone. The same CDR3 arises from other DNA sequences in this sample as well. This chain uses TRBV19 with TRBJ2-7; 9 bases align to TRBD2. CDR1 is LNHDA and CDR2 is SQIVND in the germline V gene (reference sequence). After removal of 2 bases from V and 4 bases from J, the junction contained 3 bases not matched to a gene. The CDR3 has 14 residues. In DNA form, the CDR3 reads TGTGCCAGTAGTATAACTAGCGGGTTATACGAGCAGTACTTC. Protein product: CASSITSGLYEQYF.

The rearrangement joins TRBV4-1 to TRBJ1-1; D call uncertain. The CDR3 has 15 amino acids. The germline V and J ends were trimmed by 0 bases and 4 bases, with 12 bases remaining between them. Germline V gives CDR1 MGHRA, CDR2 YSYEKL. The CDR3 DNA reads as TGCGCCAGCAGCCAAGACCCGGCGTGGATCACTGAAGCTTTCTTT. Its protein product is CASSQDPAWITEAFF.

This chain joins TRBV27 and TRBJ1-6; D gene unclear. With 6 bases removed from V and 6 bases from J, the gap between germline ends came to 9 bases. CDR3 length: 13 residues. Germline lookup yields CDR1 MNHEY and CDR2 SMNVEV (reference sequence). CDR3 DNA: TGTGCCAGCAGCCGCAGTAGTAATTCACCCCTCCACTTT. Translated: CASSRSSNSPLHF.

The chain links TRBV3-1 (or the pseudogene TRBV3-2) to TRBJ1-2, with 8 bases fitting TRBD1. This CDR3 spans 13 amino acids. Per germline, CDR1 LGHDT and CDR2 YNNKEL (reference sequence). Losses at the gene ends were 8 bases for V and 2 bases for J; bases not matched to a gene: 4. The CDR3 bases are TGTGCCAGCGGGACAGGAGAGAACTATGGCTACACCTTC. It yields the protein CASGTGENYGYTF.

This clone has just a few counts. The chain recombines TRBV2 with TRBJ1-3, with unresolved D. The germline V gene encodes CDR1 SNHLY and CDR2 FYNNEI. CDR3 length: 12 residues. The ends were cut back, 3 bases at V and 3 bases at J, with 3 bases in the middle. CDR3 nucleotide sequence: TGTGCCAGCAGTGATTATGGAAACACCATATATTTT. Its translation is CASSDYGNTIYF.

This clone was detected only once. This chain links TRBV29-1 with TRBJ2-1; TRBD2 matches 13 bases. From germline, CDR1 is SQVTM and CDR2 ANQGSEA. The CDR3 consists of 15 residues. V gave up 4 bases and J gave up 7 bases; unmatched junction bases: 7. CDR3 sequence (DNA): TGCAGCGTTGCCGTGGGGACTAGCGGGGCGAATGAGCAGTTCTTC. Protein product: CSVAVGTSGANEQFF.

J is TRBJ2-7 and V is TRBV18, with 7 bases aligning to TRBD1. The CDR3 extends over 14 amino acids. Germline assignment: CDR1 KGHSH and CDR2 LQKENI. V lost 2 bases and J lost 4; bases outside the gene matches: 5. This CDR3 is CASSPGQVGYEQYF. DNA for the CDR3: TGTGCCAGCTCACCAGGACAGGTTGGGTACGAGCAGTACTTC.

The rearrangement uses TRBV7-2 and TRBJ1-5; no clear D. CDR1 and CDR2 from the germline V gene are SGHTA and FQGNSA. This CDR3 has 13 residues. The germline V and J ends were trimmed by 1 base and 3 bases, with 4 bases remaining between them. DNA for the CDR3: TGTGCCAGCAGCTTAGGGTACAATCAGCCCCAGCATTTT. Amino acid sequence: CASSLGYNQPQHF.

V and J are TRBV29-1 and TRBJ2-7; TRBD2 matches at 8 bases. With V trimmed by 1 base and J by 4 bases, 15 bases remained unmatched. The CDR3 extends over 17 amino acids. Germline lookup yields CDR1 SQVTM and CDR2 ANQGSEA. This CDR3 reads CSVEAISGTTYLYEQYF. CDR3 nucleotides: TGCAGCGTTGAAGCGATTAGCGGGACCACTTATTTATACGAGCAGTACTTC.

This clone was seen once. The chain combines TRBV19 with TRBJ2-3; D is unresolved. Germline values: CDR1 LNHDA, CDR2 SQIVND (reference sequence). The ends were cut back, 7 bases at V and 5 bases at J, with 19 bases in the middle. The CDR3 is 15 residues long. The CDR3 region has the DNA TGTGCCAGTACCTCTTTTGACGGGCGTGGAGATACGCAGTATTTT. Its protein is CASTSFDGRGDTQYF. The entire variable domain, with the rest obtained from reference TRBV19 and TRBJ2-3, is as follows: DGGITQSPKYLFRKEGQNVTLSCEQNLNHDAMYWYRQDPGQGLRLIYYSQIVNDFQKGDIAEGYSVSREKKESFPLTVTSAQKNPTAFYLCASTSFDGRGDTQYFGPGTRLTVL.

CDR3 sequence: CASSRQGEGKIKTQYF. The CDR3 DNA sequence: TGTGCCAGCTCCCGACAGGGTGAGGGCAAAATCAAGACCCAGTACTTC. The gene calls are TRBV18 and TRBJ2-5, with 7 bases matching TRBD1. Trimming at V came to 6 bases and at J to 6 bases, leaving 16 bases not matched to a gene. The length of the CDR3 is 16 residues. Germline CDR1 reads KGHSH; CDR2 reads LQKENI.

The chain links TRBV5-5 to TRBJ2-2; 9 bases align to TRBD1. This CDR3 is 16 amino acids long. CDR1 and CDR2 from the germline V gene are SGHKS and YYEKEE (reference sequence). After removal of 2 bases from V and 5 bases from J, the junction contained 7 bases not matched to a gene. The CDR3 DNA reads TGTGCCAGCAGCTTTACAGGGGGCGATCGAACCGGGGAGCTGTTTTTT. Amino acids: CASSFTGGDRTGELFF.

The rearrangement joins TRBV14 to TRBJ2-7; D is uncertain. This CDR3 has 15 residues. Germline V lookup: CDR1 SGHDN, CDR2 FVKESK. V lost 0 bases, J lost 7 bases, and 16 bases lay in between. CDR3 sequence reads: CASSQDSVGIGEQYF. The CDR3 DNA reads TGTGCCAGCAGCCAAGATTCGGTGGGGATCGGGGAGCAGTACTTC.

The V and J genes are TRBV19 and TRBJ2-6; weak D call: TRBD1 (6 bases). This CDR3 is built from 14 residues. Germline lookup yields CDR1 LNHDA and CDR2 SQIVND (reference sequence). Trimming removed 5 bases from V and 3 bases from J, with 8 bases in between. The CDR3 protein is CASSPRGGANVLTF. The CDR3 DNA is TGTGCCAGTAGTCCCAGGGGTGGGGCCAACGTCCTGACTTTC.

This clone was seen only once. The chain combines TRBV12-3 or TRBV12-4 with TRBJ2-7, with D unclear. Between the trimmed V and J ends, which lost 1 base and 6 bases, there was a span of 4 bases. The CDR3 contains 11 residues. The CDR3 sequence is CASSLGREQYF. The CDR3 DNA sequence: TGTGCCAGCAGTTTAGGGCGCGAGCAGTACTTC.